Given below is one TCR beta chain in context. CDR3 length equals 13 residues. Trimming removed 7 bases at V and 5 bases at J, with 13 bases between. Per the germline V gene, CDR1 is SGHRS and CDR2 is YFSETQ. The data were obtained in a study of control samples from healthy donors and cancer patients. The protocol was immunoSEQ multiplex PCR, while the TCRdb copy is restricted to in-frame clones and leaves out a portion. The sample holds 170,000 or so clones, more than 90% seen once. The V and J genes are TRBV5-1 and TRBJ1-5, with D unclear. Sequences were obtained from blood. The receptor was isolated from a man aged 30-40 years in good health. DNA for the CDR3: TGCGCCAGCGCCTCAGGAACGGATCAGCCCCAGCATTTT. This sequence encodes CASASGTDQPQHF. Looking up the rest from reference TRBV5-1 and TRBJ1-5 gives the full variable domain: KAGVTQTPRYLIKTRGQQVTLSCSPISGHRSVSWYQQTPGQGLQFLFEYFSETQRNKGNFPGRFSGRQFSNSRSEMNVSTLELGDSALYLCASASGTDQPQHFGDGTRLSIL.